These T cell receptor beta chains were read from a single sample in a study of Ad26.COV2.S vaccination and SARS-CoV-2 variants. TCRdb's table, derived via immunoSEQ multiplex PCR, lists solely in-frame clones and lacks some. The table records 440,000 or so clones, 90% of them present only once. Here the sequenced sample was peripheral blood, taken in a trial of Ad26.COV2.S vaccine versus placebo. All receptors come from a person between 18 and 60 years old who received the Ad26.COV2.S COVID-19 vaccine or a placebo. Each CDR3 is given with its conserved first and last residue. D genes are given only for firm matches. Clone size is shown for a subset of rows, as once, few, many or a class of expanded clone.

TRBJ2-6	TRBV5-5	-	-	TGTGCCAGCAGCCTGATCTCCGGGGCTCTACCCAACGTCCTGACTTTC	CASSLISGALPNVLTF
TRBJ2-1	TRBV29-1	-	TRBD2	TGCAGCGTCAGACTAGCGGGAGGATACAATGAGCAGTTCTTC	CSVRLAGGYNEQFF
TRBJ1-2	TRBV28	-	-	TGTGCCAGCAGACGGAGTTCGTGGGGTGGCTACACCTTC	CASRRSSWGGYTF
TRBJ1-5	TRBV29-1	-	TRBD1	TGCAGCGTTCCGAGGACAGGCGCCCATCAGCCCCAGCATTTT	CSVPRTGAHQPQHF
TRBJ1-5	TRBV19	-	TRBD1	TGTGCCAGTAGTATCCCCGGCCAGGGGGCTCGTCAGCCCCAGCATTTT	CASSIPGQGARQPQHF
TRBJ2-7	TRBV13	-	TRBD1	TGTGCCAGCGCGATGACAGGGGGGGTCGACTACGAGCAGTACTTC	CASAMTGGVDYEQYF
TRBJ2-5	TRBV28	-	TRBD2	TGTGCCAGCAGCCACCCCCTAGCGGGAGTCCGGGAGACCCAGTACTTC	CASSHPLAGVRETQYF
TRBJ2-3	TRBV29-1	-	-	TGCAGCGTGAAAGACAGGTCTTACACAGATACGCAGTATTTT	CSVKDRSYTDTQYF
TRBJ1-2	TRBV25-1	-	-	TGTGCCAGCAGTGATGTTCTGACGTCTAGAGGCTACACCTTC	CASSDVLTSRGYTF
TRBJ2-1	TRBV7-3	-	-	TGTGCCAGCAGCGGAGGGGCCAACAATGAGCAGTTCTTC	CASSGGANNEQFF
TRBJ1-3	TRBV7-2	-	TRBD1	TGTGCCAGCAGCCTATGGACAGGGGGCGATATTGGAAACACCATATATTTT	CASSLWTGGDIGNTIYF
TRBJ2-2	TRBV6-2/TRBV6-3	once	TRBD2	TGTGCCAGCAGTGTGCTAGCGGAGAACACCGGGGAGCTGTTTTTT	CASSVLAENTGELFF
TRBJ2-2	TRBV28	-	-	TGTGCCAGCAAACTAAACACCGGGGAGCTGTTTTTT	CASKLNTGELFF
TRBJ2-2	TRBV14	-	TRBD2	TGTGCCAGCAGCCAAAGGACTAGCGGCACCGGGGAGCTGTTTTTT	CASSQRTSGTGELFF
TRBJ1-2	TRBV15	-	-	TGTGCCACCAGCAGAGACCTCGGGGGTATCGGCTATGGCTACACCTTC	CATSRDLGGIGYGYTF
TRBJ2-7	TRBV7-2	-	-	TGTGCCAGCAGCTTAGCCCCTCTGGACAACTCCTACGAGCAGTACTTC	CASSLAPLDNSYEQYF
TRBJ2-7	TRBV2	-	-	TGTGCCAGCAGTATTCAGGGAGGTATTTACGAGCAGTACTTC	CASSIQGGIYEQYF
TRBJ2-1	TRBV10-3	once	TRBD1	TGTGCCATAAGCCCGGGACAGGGATCTGGTGAGCAGTTCTTC	CAISPGQGSGEQFF
TRBJ2-7	TRBV27	-	-	TGTGCCAGCAGTTCCCCCGGACGGGCAAGCTCCTACGAGCAGTACTTC	CASSSPGRASSYEQYF
TRBJ2-7	TRBV10-3	-	-	TGTGCCGTCCGGGGGCAGACCTACGAGCAGTACTTC	CAVRGQTYEQYF
TRBJ1-6	TRBV6-6	-	-	TGTGCCAGCAGTCCGGTGGGATCACCCCTCCACTTT	CASSPVGSPLHF
TRBJ2-3	TRBV7-8	-	-	TGTGCCAGCAGCTTAGCAGGGGACTTCACAGATACGCAGTATTTT	CASSLAGDFTDTQYF
TRBJ2-2	TRBV6-4	once	-	TGTGCCAGCAGTGAAGCCGGGGGTGAAGGGGAGCTGTTTTTT	CASSEAGGEGELFF
TRBJ2-5	TRBV4-2	-	TRBD2	TGTGCCAGCAGCCAAGGACTAGCGGGGACCCAAGAGACCCAGTACTTC	CASSQGLAGTQETQYF
TRBJ2-7	TRBV28	-	-	TGTGCCAGCAGTTTATTCGGAGGTGGAATGGGGGAGCAGTACTTC	CASSLFGGGMGEQYF
TRBJ2-2	TRBV15	-	TRBD1	TGTGCCACCAGCAGTGTCGGTACGTCCGGGACAGCATCCACCGGGGAGCTGTTTTTT	CATSSVGTSGTASTGELFF
TRBJ1-1	TRBV7-2	-	TRBD1	TGTGCCAGCAGCCCCCGGGACAGAATGAACACTGAAGCTTTCTTT	CASSPRDRMNTEAFF
TRBJ1-6	TRBV6-5	-	-	TGTGCCAGCAGGGACAGCTATAATTCACCCCTCCACTTT	CASRDSYNSPLHF
TRBJ2-7	TRBV4-1	once	-	TGCGCCAGCAGCCAACTACCGGACACCGCCTACGAGCAGTACTTC	CASSQLPDTAYEQYF
TRBJ2-2	TRBV10-1	-	-	TGCGCCACCCCGAGGGGGAAAGGCACCGGGGAGCTGTTTTTT	CATPRGKGTGELFF
TRBJ2-7	TRBV4-3	-	TRBD1	TGCGCCAGCAGCCCAGGGACAGGGTCCTACGAGCAGTACTTC	CASSPGTGSYEQYF
TRBJ2-3	TRBV5-1	-	TRBD2	TGCGCCAGCAGCCCGGGACTAGCGGGGCTTAGCACAGATACGCAGTATTTT	CASSPGLAGLSTDTQYF
TRBJ2-5	TRBV24-1	-	TRBD2	TGTGCCACCAGTGCCACAGGGCTAGCGGGAGGAGAGACCCAGTACTTC	CATSATGLAGGETQYF
TRBJ1-1	TRBV20-1	-	-	TGCAGTGCATTACTGGACTACAAAGCTTTCTTT	CSALLDYKAFF
TRBJ2-1	TRBV27	-	TRBD1	TGTGCCAGCAGCCGGGCAGGGGGCTTCTACAATGAGCAGTTCTTC	CASSRAGGFYNEQFF
TRBJ2-3	TRBV7-2	-	TRBD2	TGTGCCAGCAGCTTAGGGCTAGCGGGAGACACAGATACGCAGTATTTT	CASSLGLAGDTDTQYF
TRBJ2-7	TRBV12-3/TRBV12-4	once	-	TGTGCCAGCAGCACCACAGGGTACGAGCAGTACTTC	CASSTTGYEQYF
TRBJ2-3	TRBV19	-	-	TGTGCCAGTACCCCAGTGGGTACTCCAGGACGCACAGATACGCAGTATTTT	CASTPVGTPGRTDTQYF
TRBJ2-1	TRBV11-2	-	TRBD1	TGTGCCAGCAGTCAACAGGGGGACCCTCACAATGAGCAGTTCTTC	CASSQQGDPHNEQFF
TRBJ2-5	TRBV9	-	TRBD2	TGTGCCAGCAGCGTAGGGACTAGCGACCAAGAGACCCAGTACTTC	CASSVGTSDQETQYF
TRBJ2-7	TRBV6-2/TRBV6-3	-	TRBD2	TGTGCCAGCAGTTCCCCCGCCAGCGGGAGGAAATACGAGCAGTACTTC	CASSSPASGRKYEQYF
TRBJ2-3	TRBV11-2	-	-	TGTGCCAGCAGCTTATACCGGGGTAGCACAGATACGCAGTATTTT	CASSLYRGSTDTQYF
TRBJ2-7	TRBV3-1/TRBV3-2	-	-	TGTGCCAGCAGCCAAGTCCGGGCCTACGAGCAGTACTTC	CASSQVRAYEQYF
TRBJ2-7	TRBV10-3	-	-	TGTGCCATCAGCGATGACAGTTTTTCCTCCTACGAGCAGTACTTC	CAISDDSFSSYEQYF
TRBJ1-5	TRBV6-2/TRBV6-3	-	TRBD1	TGTGCCAGCAGCCACCTGGACAGGGGGAGTCAGCCCCAGCATTTT	CASSHLDRGSQPQHF